This TCR beta chain came from a study of blood T cells in healthy people across ages. This CDR3 has 14 residues. Germline trimming cut 10 bases from V and 5 bases from J; bases unmatched to any gene: 8. CDR1 is ENHRY and CDR2 is SYGVKD in the germline V gene. Study-level findings and limits: Estimates drawn from one million T cells were deemed to understate diversity.

This clonotype was counted a few times. The antigen is undetermined. A sample-barcoded 5' primer and a J-beta primer mix were used in a second PCR of roughly 7 to 11 cycles. Each of the samples gave a minimum of 3 million paired-end reads that contained CDR3. TCRdb called the 5' RACE reads again in MiXCR, with one record for every CDR3 protein. The table lists 1.5 million to 2 million distinct CDR3 sequences, around 40% of them singletons. The chain joins TRBV10-3 to TRBJ2-1; 10 nucleotides agree with TRBD2. This clonotype was obtained from a human donor in good health. The source material was blood. The CDR3, as DNA: TGTGCCACCACCCTAGCGGGGGCGAACAATGAGCAGTTCTTC. Residues: CATTLAGANNEQFF.